These 6 T cell receptor beta chains were all obtained from the same sample, sequenced in a study of CD8+ T cells in alopecia areata. This sample's treatment: oral pan-JAK inhibitor, 5-10 mg twice daily. cDNA serving as the sequencing template came from extracted, reverse transcribed RNA. Profiled with immunoSEQ multiplex PCR; TCRdb holds only in-frame clones, not every one. The data hold around 210,000 clones, with 55% to 70% observed a single time. This specimen consisted of CD4+ T cells sorted from blood, obtained at week 4, from a patient treated with tofacitinib. These receptors came from a human donor with alopecia areata.

This sequence joins TRBV5-4 and TRBJ2-7, with TRBD1 identical over 10 bases. The CDR3 has 14 residues. CDR1 is SGHNT, CDR2 YYREEE, per germline (reference sequence). The trim removed 5 bases at V and 0 bases at J, leaving 2 bases unmatched. The CDR3 region is CASSRQGASYEQYF. Here the CDR3 DNA reads TGTGCCAGCAGTCGACAGGGGGCCTCCTACGAGCAGTACTTC.

The chain combines TRBV29-1 with TRBJ1-5, with D hard to call. Per the germline V gene, CDR1 is SQVTM and CDR2 is ANQGSEA. The germline V and J ends were trimmed by 4 bases and 0 bases, with 10 bases remaining between them. This CDR3 has 14 amino acids. The CDR3 DNA reads TGCAGCGTTGTTACTTCGAATAGCAATCAGCCCCAGCATTTT. Its protein is CSVVTSNSNQPQHF.

The chain uses TRBV18 and TRBJ2-7; possibly TRBD1 for D (7 bases). The CDR3 is 15 residues long. With 3 bases removed from V and 1 base from J, the gap between germline ends came to 13 bases. Germline V lookup: CDR1 KGHSH, CDR2 LQKENI. This CDR3 is CASSPTRQGSYEQYF. CDR3 coding DNA: TGTGCCAGCTCACCGACTAGACAGGGATCCTACGAGCAGTACTTC.

This chain links TRBV7-2 with TRBJ2-5; TRBD2 matches 7 bases. Looked up from germline, CDR1 is SGHTA and CDR2 is FQGNSA. V was clipped by 7 bases and J by 5 bases; unmatched bases: 1. This CDR3 region has 11 residues. Here the CDR3 reads CASTGGETQYF. The CDR3 DNA sequence: TGTGCCAGCACCGGGGGGGAGACCCAGTACTTC.

The chain employs TRBV7-2 and TRBJ1-1, with D uncertain. The CDR3 consists of 14 residues. V was trimmed by 1 base and J by 3 bases, leaving 9 bases between them. From germline, CDR1 is SGHTA and CDR2 FQGNSA. The CDR3 bases are TGTGCCAGCAGCTTAGACATACTTTACACTGAAGCTTTCTTT. Translated, it gives CASSLDILYTEAFF.

The V and J genes are TRBV2 and TRBJ2-6; a weak D match, TRBD2 (6 bases). The CDR3 is made up of 16 amino acids. The V gene lost 2 bases and the J gene lost 1 base, with 9 bases spanning the gap. Per germline, CDR1 SNHLY and CDR2 FYNNEI. This CDR3 reads CASSEWAGSGANVLTF. The CDR3 bases are TGTGCCAGCAGTGAATGGGCGGGGTCTGGGGCCAACGTCCTGACTTTC.